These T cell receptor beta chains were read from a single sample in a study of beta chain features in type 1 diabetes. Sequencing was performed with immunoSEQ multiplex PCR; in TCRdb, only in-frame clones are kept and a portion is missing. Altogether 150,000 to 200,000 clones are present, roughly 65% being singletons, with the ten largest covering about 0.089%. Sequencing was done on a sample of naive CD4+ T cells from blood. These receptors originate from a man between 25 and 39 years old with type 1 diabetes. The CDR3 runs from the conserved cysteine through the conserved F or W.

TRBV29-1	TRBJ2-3	CSVEGRRSSTDTQYF
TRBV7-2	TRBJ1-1	CASSFRRGTEAFF
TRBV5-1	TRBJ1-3	CASSLVAGLDGTIYF
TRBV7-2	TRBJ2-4	CASSPTRGANIQYF
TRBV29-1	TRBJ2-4	CSVVRGTNQGLVAKNIQYF
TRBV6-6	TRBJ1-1	CASSEPSTGNTEAFF
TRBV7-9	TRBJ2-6	CASSLDMEGANVLTF
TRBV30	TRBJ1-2	CAWNSGIANYGYTF
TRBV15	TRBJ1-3	CATSRVQTSGNTIYF
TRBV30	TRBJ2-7	CAWKSWAGHHEQYF
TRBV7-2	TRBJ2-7	CASSARLAGGQSEQYF
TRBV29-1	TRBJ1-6	CSVGTGDNSPLHF
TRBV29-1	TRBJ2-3	CSVQKSSTDTQYF
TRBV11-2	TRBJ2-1	CASSLGQEYNEQFF
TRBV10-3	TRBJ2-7	CAITRQGGSHEQYF
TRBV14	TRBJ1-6	CASSRFDGVHNSPLHF
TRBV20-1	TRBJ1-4	CSGGQQEKLFF